This T cell receptor beta chain stems from a study of T cell changes during pregnancy in multiple sclerosis. Germline-derived CDR1 and CDR2 are SGHTA and FQGNSA. This CDR3 contains 14 residues. Losses at the gene ends were 3 bases for V and 6 bases for J; bases not matched to a gene: 7. The protocol was immunoSEQ multiplex PCR, while the TCRdb copy is restricted to in-frame clones and leaves out a portion. The data hold roughly 48,000 clones, with about 90% observed a single time. The sequence derives from a female donor with multiple sclerosis, enrolled in a pregnancy study. The J gene is TRBJ2-7, the V gene TRBV7-2; 8 positions agree with TRBD1. The sequenced sample was CD4+ T cells from peripheral blood mononuclear cells, obtained in the second trimester of pregnancy. The CDR3 nucleotides are TGTGCCAGCAGCTTCGACAGGGGTTTCGCCGAGCAGTACTTC. Its protein is CASSFDRGFAEQYF.